The 25 T cell receptor beta chains in this list originate from one sample, sequenced in a study of identifying expanded T cells in peripheral blood. The table came from immunoSEQ multiplex PCR; TCRdb's copy has only in-frame clones and leaves some out. The table has approximately 100,000 clones, approximately 90% seen once. The sample consisted of blood. These receptor sequences come from a person between 18 and 75 years old in good health.

V gene TRBV2 combines with J gene TRBJ1-1, with D hard to call. V shed 4 bases and J shed 5 bases, with 8 bases lying between them. This CDR3 region has 12 residues. Germline V gene data show CDR1 as SNHLY and CDR2 as FYNNEI. CDR3 amino acids: CASSVEATEAFF. In DNA, the CDR3 is TGTGCCAGCAGTGTAGAAGCGACTGAAGCTTTCTTT. Full variable domain (missing parts from reference TRBV2 and TRBJ1-1): EPEVTQTPSHQVTQMGQEVILRCVPISNHLYFYWYRQILGQKVEFLVSFYNNEISEKSEIFDDQFSVERPDGSNFTLKIRSTKLEDSAMYFCASSVEATEAFFGQGTRLTVV.

By proportion, this clone is large. The V and J genes are TRBV7-8 and TRBJ1-6; TRBD1 might be the D (5 bases). There are 17 residues in the CDR3. The germline CDR1 and CDR2 sequences are SGHVS and FQNEAQ. With 5 bases removed from V and 0 bases from J, the gap between germline ends came to 14 bases. CDR3 nucleotides: TGTGCCAGCAGCCCCCGGGGGGGGAGCTCCTATAATTCACCCCTCCACTTT. Translation: CASSPRGGSSYNSPLHF.

This chain joins TRBV5-6 and TRBJ2-1; TRBD1 matches at 8 bases. The J segment lost 5 bases and the V segment lost 4 bases, leaving 17 bases of the junction unmatched. The germline V gene has CDR1 SGHDT and CDR2 YYEEEE. The CDR3 runs 18 residues. The DNA of the CDR3 is TGTGCCAGCAGCCTGCTGGGGCGCGATCCGGGACAGGACAATGAGCAGTTCTTC. The encoded protein is CASSLLGRDPGQDNEQFF.

The chain carries TRBV7-8 and TRBJ2-5, with D unresolved. This CDR3 contains 13 residues. The V end lost 1 base, the J end lost 5 bases, and 8 bases lay between the germline ends. Germline CDR1 SGHVS, CDR2 FQNEAQ. Written as DNA, the CDR3 is TGTGCCAGCAGCTTAGTGATAGGCGAGACCCAGTACTTC. Protein product: CASSLVIGETQYF.

This chain joins TRBV4-3 and TRBJ1-2, with D possibly being TRBD1 (6 bases). V was trimmed by 0 bases and J by 4 bases, leaving 12 bases between them. The length of the CDR3 is 15 residues. The germline V gene encodes CDR1 LGHNA and CDR2 YSLEER. The CDR3 loop is CASSQDSGTSYGYTF. CDR3 sequence (DNA): TGCGCCAGCAGCCAAGACTCCGGGACATCCTATGGCTACACCTTC.

The chain combines TRBV6-5 with TRBJ2-3; perhaps TRBD1 as D (6 bases). Germline V CDR1 and CDR2: MNHEY, SVGAGI. The CDR3 loop spans 15 amino acids. The V and J ends lost 2 bases and 2 bases respectively, with 11 bases between them. CDR3 bases: TGTGCCAGCAGTTACAGCAGGGGCCACACAGATACGCAGTATTTT. Protein sequence: CASSYSRGHTDTQYF.

The chain recombines TRBV5-8 with TRBJ2-1; 9 nucleotides agree with TRBD1. In germline, CDR1 is SGHTS, CDR2 YDEGEE. CDR3 size: 16 residues. Germline trimming cut 7 bases from V and 2 bases from J; bases unmatched to any gene: 10. CDR3 nucleotides: TGTGCCAGCGAACACGATGGGACAGGGACCTACAATGAGCAGTTCTTC. Its protein product is CASEHDGTGTYNEQFF.

The chain couples TRBV28 to TRBJ1-2; D remains unclear. Per germline, CDR1 MDHEN and CDR2 SYDVKM. V was pared by 3 bases and J by 7 bases, with 9 bases between. The CDR3 consists of 12 residues. In DNA, the CDR3 is TGTGCCAGCAGTTTTGTCCTCAGTGGCTACACCTTC. It encodes CASSFVLSGYTF.

The chain carries TRBV30 and TRBJ1-4; D is unclear. From germline, CDR1 is GTSNPN and CDR2 SVGIG (reference sequence). This CDR3 has 16 amino acids. Trimming stripped 1 base from V and 5 bases from J, with 17 bases between. CDR3 in DNA: TGTGCCTGGAGTGAGACTCCGGAGGGAGGGAATGAAAAACTGTTTTTT. Amino acids: CAWSETPEGGNEKLFF.

V gene TRBV15 combines with J gene TRBJ1-2, with D possibly TRBD1 on 6 matching bases. The V gene lost 5 bases and the J gene lost 4 bases, with 17 bases spanning the gap. CDR3 length: 15 amino acids. Germline lookup yields CDR1 LNHNV and CDR2 YYDKDF (reference sequence). Written as DNA, the CDR3 is TGTGCCACCAGCGGATACCAGGGGACTGTCTATGGCTACACCTTC. Protein product: CATSGYQGTVYGYTF.

The rearrangement uses TRBV18 and TRBJ1-3; D not certain. The V gene lost 3 bases and the J gene lost 0 bases, with 9 bases spanning the gap. The V gene's germline CDR1 is KGHSH and CDR2 LQKENI. The CDR3 has 15 amino acids. The DNA of the CDR3 is TGTGCCAGCTCACCTTACCGGAACTCTGGAAACACCATATATTTT. Translated: CASSPYRNSGNTIYF.

This clone has a single count. The V and J genes are TRBV19 and TRBJ2-7; 7 bases are shared with TRBD2. V shed 0 bases and J 7 bases; nucleotides not matched to a gene: 3. Germline V gene lookup returns CDR1 LNHDA and CDR2 SQIVND (reference sequence). The CDR3 consists of 13 residues. The CDR3 reads CASSIDREGEQYF. In nucleotides, the CDR3 is TGTGCCAGTAGTATAGACAGGGAGGGTGAGCAGTACTTC. The variable domain in full, completed from reference TRBV19 and TRBJ2-7, reads DGGITQSPKYLFRKEGQNVTLSCEQNLNHDAMYWYRQDPGQGLRLIYYSQIVNDFQKGDIAEGYSVSREKKESFPLTVTSAQKNPTAFYLCASSIDREGEQYFGPGTRLTVT.

This clone was detected only once. V and J are TRBV19 and TRBJ2-1; D call uncertain. This CDR3 spans 15 amino acids. Per the germline V gene, CDR1 is LNHDA and CDR2 is SQIVND (reference sequence). The ends were cut back, 1 base at V and 3 bases at J, with 10 bases in the middle. The CDR3 reads CASSIVNLGYNEQFF. DNA for the CDR3: TGTGCCAGTAGTATAGTGAACCTGGGCTACAATGAGCAGTTCTTC.

The chain joins TRBV4-2 to TRBJ2-5; TRBD2 is a possible D gene (5 bases). The V end was cut by 3 bases, the J end by 4 bases, with 21 bases between. Germline assignment: CDR1 LGHNA and CDR2 YNFKEQ. This CDR3 has 17 amino acids. In DNA, the CDR3 is TGTGCCAGCAGCCAGCCGCGGGCGCCAGAGTTTGGAGAGACCCAGTACTTC. Translation: CASSQPRAPEFGETQYF.

The V and J genes are TRBV28 and TRBJ2-5; TRBD1 agrees at 9 bases. The J call may be incorrect, as the DNA end agrees better with TRBJ2-7. CDR3 length equals 14 residues. The V gene's germline CDR1 is MDHEN and CDR2 SYDVKM. The CDR3, as DNA: TGTGCCAGCAGTTCCCACAGGGGGCTCTACGAGCAGTACTTC. Translation gives CASSSHRGLYEQYF.

The J gene is TRBJ2-3, the V gene TRBV10-1; D unclear. This CDR3 is built from 13 residues. Looked up from germline, CDR1 is WNHNN and CDR2 is SYGVQD (reference sequence). The V end lost 8 bases, the J end lost 0 bases, and 9 bases lay between the germline ends. The CDR3 region is CASAEESTDTQYF. Written as DNA, the CDR3 is TGCGCCAGCGCAGAGGAAAGCACAGATACGCAGTATTTT.

This rearrangement joins TRBV2 to TRBJ1-2; D may be TRBD1 (5 bases). V was shortened by 6 bases and J by 8 bases, with 16 bases between the two germline ends. The germline gives CDR1 SNHLY, CDR2 FYNNEI. The CDR3 is 13 residues long. In DNA form, the CDR3 reads TGTGCCAGCAGCGTAGGCAGGGCGGACGGCTACACCTTC. Amino acid sequence: CASSVGRADGYTF.

The V gene is TRBV21-1, the J gene TRBJ2-5. TRBV21-1 represents a pseudogene. CDR3 length equals 16 residues. In nucleotides, the CDR3 is TGTGCCAGCAGCAAAGCGATGGGACCGATACAAGAGACCCAGTACTTC. Protein product: CASSKAMGPIQETQYF.

The V call is TRBV6-5, the J call TRBJ1-1; D might be TRBD1 (6 bases). CDR1 and CDR2 from the germline V gene are MNHEY and SVGAGI. Deletions cut 4 bases from V and 4 bases from J, with 16 bases between. The CDR3 is 15 amino acids. The CDR3 sequence: CASSWDPTGRTEAFF. DNA for the CDR3: TGTGCCAGCAGTTGGGATCCAACAGGGCGCACTGAAGCTTTCTTT.

The CDR3, as DNA: TGTGCCAGCTCACCACTAGCGGGGGCTGGGATTACAGATACGCAGTATTTT. This codes for CASSPLAGAGITDTQYF. The chain carries TRBV18 and TRBJ2-3, with TRBD2 identical over 9 bases. Germline CDR1 is KGHSH and CDR2 is LQKENI. The trim removed 1 base at V and 3 bases at J, leaving 8 bases unmatched. The CDR3 spans 17 residues.

The genes are TRBV5-1 and TRBJ2-6; no reliable D call. The CDR3 runs 15 residues. Looked up from germline, CDR1 is SGHRS and CDR2 is YFSETQ. V lost 0 bases to trimming and J lost 2 bases, with 6 bases between them. In DNA form, the CDR3 reads TGCGCCAGCAGCTTGGGACCGGCTGGGGCCAACGTCCTGACTTTC. Translating it yields CASSLGPAGANVLTF.

CDR3 DNA: TGCAGCGTTCCCGGGACAACCTATGGCTACACCTTC. Residues: CSVPGTTYGYTF. The rearrangement links TRBV29-1 to TRBJ1-2, with a weak D call TRBD1 (6 bases). Deletions cut 5 bases from V and 4 bases from J, with 11 bases between. The CDR3 extends over 12 amino acids. CDR1 is SQVTM, CDR2 ANQGSEA, per germline.

The chain uses TRBV19 and TRBJ2-7; 11 nucleotides agree with TRBD1. Per the germline V gene, CDR1 is LNHDA and CDR2 is SQIVND (reference sequence). The CDR3 is made up of 14 amino acids. V gave up 6 bases and J gave up 4 bases; unmatched junction bases: 5. CDR3 sequence (DNA): TGTGCCAGTAGCCCAGGGACAGGGGGTTACGAGCAGTACTTC. Translating it yields CASSPGTGGYEQYF.

The chain joins TRBV7-8 to TRBJ2-5, with TRBD2 matching 15 bases. The CDR3 loop spans 16 amino acids. In germline, CDR1 is SGHVS, CDR2 FQNEAQ. The J segment lost 4 bases and the V segment lost 5 bases, leaving 5 bases of the junction unmatched. The CDR3 DNA sequence: TGTGCCAGCAGCCTAATGGGACTAGCGGGGGGAGAGACCCAGTACTTC. As protein: CASSLMGLAGGETQYF.

V usage is TRBV5-8 and J usage is TRBJ1-6, with 8 positions matching TRBD1. Unmatched junction bases numbered 3, after V lost 2 bases and J lost 8 bases. The germline gives CDR1 SGHTS, CDR2 YDEGEE. This CDR3 contains 14 residues. In DNA form, the CDR3 reads TGTGCCAGCAGCTTCGTGACAGGGGATTCACCCCTCCACTTT. Amino acids: CASSFVTGDSPLHF. The variable domain in full, with the rest retrieved from reference TRBV5-8 and TRBJ1-6, is EAGVTQSPTHLIKTRGQQATLRCSPISGHTSVYWYQQALGLGLQFLLWYDEGEERNRGNFPPRFSGRQFPNYSSELNVNALELEDSALYLCASSFVTGDSPLHFGNGTRLTVT.